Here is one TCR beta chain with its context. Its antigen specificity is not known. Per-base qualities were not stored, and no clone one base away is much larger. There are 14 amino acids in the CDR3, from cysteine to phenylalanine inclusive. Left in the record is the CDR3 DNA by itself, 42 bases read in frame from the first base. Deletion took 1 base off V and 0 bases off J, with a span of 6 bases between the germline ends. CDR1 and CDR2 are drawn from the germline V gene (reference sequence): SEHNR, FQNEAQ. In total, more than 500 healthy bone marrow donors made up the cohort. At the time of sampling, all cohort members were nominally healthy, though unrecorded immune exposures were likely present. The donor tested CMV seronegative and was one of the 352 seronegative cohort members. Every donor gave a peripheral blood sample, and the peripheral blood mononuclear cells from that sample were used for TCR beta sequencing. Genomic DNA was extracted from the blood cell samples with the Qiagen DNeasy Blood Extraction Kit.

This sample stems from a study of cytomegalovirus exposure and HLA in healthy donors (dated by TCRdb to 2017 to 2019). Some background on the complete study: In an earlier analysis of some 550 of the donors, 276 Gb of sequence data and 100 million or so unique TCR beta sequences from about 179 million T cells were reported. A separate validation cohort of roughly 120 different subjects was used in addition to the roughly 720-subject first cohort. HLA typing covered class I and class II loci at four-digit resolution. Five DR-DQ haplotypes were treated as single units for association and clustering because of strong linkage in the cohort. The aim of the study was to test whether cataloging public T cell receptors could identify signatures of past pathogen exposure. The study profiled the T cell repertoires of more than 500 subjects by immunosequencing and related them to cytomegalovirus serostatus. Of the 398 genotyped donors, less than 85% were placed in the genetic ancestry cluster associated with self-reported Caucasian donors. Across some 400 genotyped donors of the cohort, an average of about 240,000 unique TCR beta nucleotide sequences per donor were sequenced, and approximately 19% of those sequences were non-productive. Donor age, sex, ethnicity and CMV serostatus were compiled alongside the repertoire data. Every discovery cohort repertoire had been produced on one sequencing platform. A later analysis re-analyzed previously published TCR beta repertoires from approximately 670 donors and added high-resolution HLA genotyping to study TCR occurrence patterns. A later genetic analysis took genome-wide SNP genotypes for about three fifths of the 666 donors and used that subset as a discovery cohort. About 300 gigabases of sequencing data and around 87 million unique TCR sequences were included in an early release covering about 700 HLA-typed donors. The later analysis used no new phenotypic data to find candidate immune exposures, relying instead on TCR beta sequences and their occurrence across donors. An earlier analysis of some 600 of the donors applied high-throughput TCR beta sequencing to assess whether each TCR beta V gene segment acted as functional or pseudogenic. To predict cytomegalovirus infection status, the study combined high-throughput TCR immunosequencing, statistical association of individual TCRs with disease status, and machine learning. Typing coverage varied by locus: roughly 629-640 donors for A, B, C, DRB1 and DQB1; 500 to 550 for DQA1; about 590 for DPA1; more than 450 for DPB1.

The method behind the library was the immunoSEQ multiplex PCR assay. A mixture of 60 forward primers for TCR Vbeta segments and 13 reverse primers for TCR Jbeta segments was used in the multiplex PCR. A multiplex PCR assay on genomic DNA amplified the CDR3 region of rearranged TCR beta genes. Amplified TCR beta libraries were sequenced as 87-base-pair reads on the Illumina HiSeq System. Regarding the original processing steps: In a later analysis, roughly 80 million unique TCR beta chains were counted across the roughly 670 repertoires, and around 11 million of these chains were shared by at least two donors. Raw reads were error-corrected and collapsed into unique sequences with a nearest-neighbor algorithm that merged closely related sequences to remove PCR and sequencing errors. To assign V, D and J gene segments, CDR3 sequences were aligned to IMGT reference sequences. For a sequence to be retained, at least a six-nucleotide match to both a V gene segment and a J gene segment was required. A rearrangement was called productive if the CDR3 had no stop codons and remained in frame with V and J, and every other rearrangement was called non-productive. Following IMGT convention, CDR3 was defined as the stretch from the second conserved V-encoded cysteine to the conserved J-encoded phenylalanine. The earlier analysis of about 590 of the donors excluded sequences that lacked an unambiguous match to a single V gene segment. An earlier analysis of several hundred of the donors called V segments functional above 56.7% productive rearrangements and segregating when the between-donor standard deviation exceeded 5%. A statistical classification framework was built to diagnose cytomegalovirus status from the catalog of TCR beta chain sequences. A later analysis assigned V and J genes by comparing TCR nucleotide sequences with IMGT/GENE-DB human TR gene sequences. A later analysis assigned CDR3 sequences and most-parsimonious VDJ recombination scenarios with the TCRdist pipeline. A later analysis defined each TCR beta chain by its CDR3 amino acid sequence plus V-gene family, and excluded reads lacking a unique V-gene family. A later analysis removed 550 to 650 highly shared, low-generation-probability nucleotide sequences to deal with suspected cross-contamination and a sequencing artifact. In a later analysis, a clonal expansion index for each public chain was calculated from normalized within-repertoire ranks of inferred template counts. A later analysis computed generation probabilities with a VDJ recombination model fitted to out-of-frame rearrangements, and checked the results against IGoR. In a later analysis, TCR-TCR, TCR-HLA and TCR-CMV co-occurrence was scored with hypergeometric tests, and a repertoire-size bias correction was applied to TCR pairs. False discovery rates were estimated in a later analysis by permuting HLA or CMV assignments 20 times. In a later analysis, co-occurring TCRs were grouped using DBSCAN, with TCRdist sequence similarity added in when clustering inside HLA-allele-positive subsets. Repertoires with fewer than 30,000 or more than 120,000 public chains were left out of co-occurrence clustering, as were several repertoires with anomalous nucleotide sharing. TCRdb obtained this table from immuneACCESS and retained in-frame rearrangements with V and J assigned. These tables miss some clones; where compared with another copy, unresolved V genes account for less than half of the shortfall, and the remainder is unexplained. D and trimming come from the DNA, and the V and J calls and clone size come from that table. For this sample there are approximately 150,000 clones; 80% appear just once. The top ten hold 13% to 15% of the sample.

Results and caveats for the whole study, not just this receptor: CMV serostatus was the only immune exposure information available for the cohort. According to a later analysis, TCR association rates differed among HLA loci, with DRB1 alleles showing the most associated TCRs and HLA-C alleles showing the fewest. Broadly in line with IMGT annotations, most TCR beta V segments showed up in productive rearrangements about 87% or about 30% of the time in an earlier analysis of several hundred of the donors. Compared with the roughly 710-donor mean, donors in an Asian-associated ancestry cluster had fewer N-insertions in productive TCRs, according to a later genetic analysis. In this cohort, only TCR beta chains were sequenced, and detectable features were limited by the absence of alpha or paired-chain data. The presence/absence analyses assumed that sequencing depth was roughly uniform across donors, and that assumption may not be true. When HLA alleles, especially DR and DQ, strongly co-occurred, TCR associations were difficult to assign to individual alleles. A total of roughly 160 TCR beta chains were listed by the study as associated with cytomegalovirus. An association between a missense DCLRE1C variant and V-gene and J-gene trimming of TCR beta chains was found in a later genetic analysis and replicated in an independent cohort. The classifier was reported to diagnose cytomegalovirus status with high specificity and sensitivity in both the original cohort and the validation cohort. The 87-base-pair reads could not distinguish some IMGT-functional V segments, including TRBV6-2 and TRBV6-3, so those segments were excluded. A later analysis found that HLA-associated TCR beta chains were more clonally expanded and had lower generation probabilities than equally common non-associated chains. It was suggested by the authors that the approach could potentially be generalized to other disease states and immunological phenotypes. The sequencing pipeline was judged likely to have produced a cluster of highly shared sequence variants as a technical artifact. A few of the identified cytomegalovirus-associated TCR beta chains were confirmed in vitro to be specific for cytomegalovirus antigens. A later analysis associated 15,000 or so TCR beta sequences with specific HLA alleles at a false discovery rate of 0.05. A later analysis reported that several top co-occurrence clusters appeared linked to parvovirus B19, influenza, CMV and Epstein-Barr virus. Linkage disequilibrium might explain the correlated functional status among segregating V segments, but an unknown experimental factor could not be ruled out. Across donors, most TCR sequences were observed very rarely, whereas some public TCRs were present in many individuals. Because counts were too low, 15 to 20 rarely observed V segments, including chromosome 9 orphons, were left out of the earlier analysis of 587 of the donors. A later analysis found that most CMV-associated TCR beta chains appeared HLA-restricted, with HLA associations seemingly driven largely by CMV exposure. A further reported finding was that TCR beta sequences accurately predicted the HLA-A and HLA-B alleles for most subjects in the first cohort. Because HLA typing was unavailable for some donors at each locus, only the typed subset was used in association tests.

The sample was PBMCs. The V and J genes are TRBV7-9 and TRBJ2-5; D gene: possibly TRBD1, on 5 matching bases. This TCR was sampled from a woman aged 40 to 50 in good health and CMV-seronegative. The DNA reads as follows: TGTGCCAGCAGCTTAGGACAGAACCAAGAGACCCAGTACTTC. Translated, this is CASSLGQNQETQYF.